This T cell receptor (beta chain) was obtained from a study of T cells after yellow fever vaccination. Using its own MiXCR run on the 5' RACE reads, TCRdb lists one record per CDR3 protein. The table shows around 400,000 distinct CDR3 sequences, with approximately 10% occurring only once. This CDR3 has 11 amino acids. Looked up from germline, CDR1 is SGHRS and CDR2 is YFSETQ. V was trimmed by 3 bases and J by 12 bases, leaving 13 bases between them. The TCR originated in a man in his late teens or twenties who received the YFV17D yellow fever vaccine. This chain uses TRBV5-1 with TRBJ2-7; D gene uncertain. The source was PBMCs, collected on the day of the first yellow fever vaccination. The CDR3 sequence: CASSSDTVWYF. CDR3 coding DNA: TGCGCCAGCAGCTCTGACACGGTTTGGTACTTC.